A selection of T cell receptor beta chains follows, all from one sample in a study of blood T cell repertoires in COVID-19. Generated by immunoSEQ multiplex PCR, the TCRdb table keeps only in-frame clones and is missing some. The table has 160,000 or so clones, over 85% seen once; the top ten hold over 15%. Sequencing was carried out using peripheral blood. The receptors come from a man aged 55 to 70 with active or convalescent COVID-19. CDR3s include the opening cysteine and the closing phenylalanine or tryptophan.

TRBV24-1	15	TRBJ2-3	CATSDSGGLIDTQYF
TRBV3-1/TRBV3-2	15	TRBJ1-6	CASSQGSSYNSPLHF
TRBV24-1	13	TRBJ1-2	CATSSGTGYGYTF
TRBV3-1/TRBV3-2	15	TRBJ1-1	CASSPMVIVSGAAFF
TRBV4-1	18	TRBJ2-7	CASSQGPGGPMLTYEQYF
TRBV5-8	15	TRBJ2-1	CASSLGLAGASEQFF
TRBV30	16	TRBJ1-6	CAWSAVTIYRSSPLHF
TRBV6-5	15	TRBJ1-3	CASSSDRAAGNTIYF
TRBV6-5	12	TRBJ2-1	CASSFRNNEQFF
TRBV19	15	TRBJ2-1	CASSGSALGYNEQFF
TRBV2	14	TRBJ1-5	CASSFLSGNQPQHF
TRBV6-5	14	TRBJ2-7	CASSFQGLTYEQYF
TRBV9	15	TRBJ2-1	CASSLQGGNYNEQFF
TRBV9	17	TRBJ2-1	CASSVDPSGRALNEQFF
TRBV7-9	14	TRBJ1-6	CASSPDRGRSPLHF
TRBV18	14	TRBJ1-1	CASSEGGPQQRAFF
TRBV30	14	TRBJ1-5	CASGEGRSNQPQHF
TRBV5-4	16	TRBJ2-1	CASSLRTGGSYNEQFF
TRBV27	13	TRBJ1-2	CASPGQTNYGYTF
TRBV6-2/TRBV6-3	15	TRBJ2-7	CASSFPGQGDYEQYF
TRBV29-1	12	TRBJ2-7	CSVTLGWNEQYF
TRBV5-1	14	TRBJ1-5	CASSQGTGNQPQHF
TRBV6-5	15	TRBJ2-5	CASSDRTRSQETQYF
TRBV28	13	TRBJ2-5	CASSLQGGETQYF
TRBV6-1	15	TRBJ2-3	CASSDEGQGTDTQYF
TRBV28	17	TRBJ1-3	CASSPLQGANSGNTIYF
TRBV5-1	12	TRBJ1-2	CASSPDRYGYTF
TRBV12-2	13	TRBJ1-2	CASEVLTNYGYTF
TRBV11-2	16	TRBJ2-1	CASSYRRDRVHNEQFF